The clone carrying this T cell receptor (beta chain) was counted at least ten times. The data belong to a study of T cells after yellow fever vaccination. CDR3 length: 14 residues. Between the trimmed V and J ends, which lost 3 bases and 3 bases, there was a span of 9 bases. The V gene's germline CDR1 is LGHNA and CDR2 YNFKEQ. TCRdb re-analysed the 5' RACE reads in MiXCR, keeping a single row per CDR3 protein. The sample shows around 200,000 distinct CDR3 sequences, approximately 11% of them seen only once. The V and J genes are TRBV4-2 and TRBJ2-1; unclear D gene. This TCR derives from a man aged 18 to 30 who received the YFV17D yellow fever vaccine. The sample consisted of CD8+ T cells sorted from PBMCs, taken 15 days after the yellow fever booster vaccination. The CDR3 DNA follows: TGTGCCAGCAGCCAGCCTCTGGACTACAATGAGCAGTTCTTC. Protein sequence: CASSQPLDYNEQFF.